This T cell receptor beta chain stems from a study of T cells after yellow fever vaccination. V shed 1 base and J shed 8 bases, with 6 bases lying between them. Germline CDR1 MNHNS, CDR2 SASEGT. The CDR3 covers 13 residues. TCRdb processed the 5' RACE reads anew with MiXCR; each CDR3 protein has one entry. The table shows more than 65,000 distinct CDR3 sequences, with 10% to 15% occurring only once. The chain carries TRBV6-1 and TRBJ1-6, with D uncertain. This TCR derives from a man between 18 and 35 years old who received the YFV17D yellow fever vaccine. The sample in question was CD8+ T cells not binding an NS4B(214-222) dextramer, sorted from PBMCs, obtained roughly 20 days after the first yellow fever vaccination. CDR3 DNA sequence: TGTGCCAGCAGTGAAGGATTGGATTCACCCCTCCACTTT. Translated, it gives CASSEGLDSPLHF.